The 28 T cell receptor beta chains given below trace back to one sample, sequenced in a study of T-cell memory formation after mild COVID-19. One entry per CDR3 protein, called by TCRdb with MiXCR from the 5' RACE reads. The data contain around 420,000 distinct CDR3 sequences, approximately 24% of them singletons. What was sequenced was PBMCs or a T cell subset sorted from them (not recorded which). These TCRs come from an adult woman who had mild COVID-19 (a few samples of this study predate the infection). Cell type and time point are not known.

The CDR3 sequence is CASTKTGGRETQYF. CDR3 DNA: TGTGCCAGCACCAAGACAGGGGGTAGGGAGACCCAGTACTTC. V usage is TRBV12-3 or TRBV12-4 and J usage is TRBJ2-5, with 9 nucleotides matching TRBD1. This CDR3 spans 14 amino acids. J gave up 5 bases and V 7 bases, and 8 bases lay outside the gene matches.

The CDR3 region has the DNA TGTGCCACCAGTGATTCCTCTTATACAGATACGCAGTATTTT. Amino acid sequence: CATSDSSYTDTQYF. The V call is TRBV24-1, the J call TRBJ2-3; D gene unclear. The germline V gene has CDR1 KGHDR and CDR2 SFDVKD. V was cut by 2 bases and J by 3 bases, with 8 bases left in between. This CDR3 has 14 amino acids.

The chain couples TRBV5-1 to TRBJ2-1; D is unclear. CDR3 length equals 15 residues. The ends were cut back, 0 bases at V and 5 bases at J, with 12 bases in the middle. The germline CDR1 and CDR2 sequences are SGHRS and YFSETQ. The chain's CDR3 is CASSLEVIHHNEQFF. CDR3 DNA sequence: TGCGCCAGCAGCTTGGAGGTGATACATCACAATGAGCAGTTCTTC.

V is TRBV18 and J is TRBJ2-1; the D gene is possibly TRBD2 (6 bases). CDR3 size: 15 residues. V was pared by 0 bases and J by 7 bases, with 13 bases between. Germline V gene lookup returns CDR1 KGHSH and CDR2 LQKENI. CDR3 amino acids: CASSPPGGKVNEQFF. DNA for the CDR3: TGTGCCAGCTCACCACCGGGGGGTAAGGTGAATGAGCAGTTCTTC.

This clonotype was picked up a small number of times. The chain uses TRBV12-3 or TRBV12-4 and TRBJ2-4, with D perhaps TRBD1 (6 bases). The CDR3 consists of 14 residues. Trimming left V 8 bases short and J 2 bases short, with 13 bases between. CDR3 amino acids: CASAFRGTKNIQYF. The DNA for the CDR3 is TGTGCCAGCGCATTTAGGGGGACCAAAAACATTCAGTACTTC.

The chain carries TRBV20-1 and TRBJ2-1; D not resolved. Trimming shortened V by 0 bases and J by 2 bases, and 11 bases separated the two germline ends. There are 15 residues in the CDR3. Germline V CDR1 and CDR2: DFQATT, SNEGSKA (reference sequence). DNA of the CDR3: TGCAGTGCTAGAGATCGCGACTGGACCTACAATGAGCAGTTCTTC. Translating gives CSARDRDWTYNEQFF.

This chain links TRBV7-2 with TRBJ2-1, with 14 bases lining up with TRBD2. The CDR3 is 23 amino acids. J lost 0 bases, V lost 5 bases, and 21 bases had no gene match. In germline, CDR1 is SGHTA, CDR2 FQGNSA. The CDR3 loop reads CASSRPDLGQGTSGSSSYNEQFF. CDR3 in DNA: TGTGCCAGCAGCCGACCCGACCTGGGACAGGGGACTAGCGGGAGCAGCTCCTACAATGAGCAGTTCTTC.

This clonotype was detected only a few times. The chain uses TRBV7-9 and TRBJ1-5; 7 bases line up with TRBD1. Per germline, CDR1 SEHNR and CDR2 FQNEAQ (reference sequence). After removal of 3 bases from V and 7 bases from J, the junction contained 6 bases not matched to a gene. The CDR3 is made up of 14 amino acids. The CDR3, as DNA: TGTGCCAGCAGCTTCACAGGGGCGAAACAGCCCCAGCATTTT. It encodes CASSFTGAKQPQHF.

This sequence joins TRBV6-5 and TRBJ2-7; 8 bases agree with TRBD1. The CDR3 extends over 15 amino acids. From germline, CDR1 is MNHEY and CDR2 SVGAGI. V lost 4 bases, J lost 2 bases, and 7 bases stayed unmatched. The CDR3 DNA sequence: TGTGCCAGCAGTTCAGACAGGGGATTCCCCTACGAGCAGTACTTC. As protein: CASSSDRGFPYEQYF.

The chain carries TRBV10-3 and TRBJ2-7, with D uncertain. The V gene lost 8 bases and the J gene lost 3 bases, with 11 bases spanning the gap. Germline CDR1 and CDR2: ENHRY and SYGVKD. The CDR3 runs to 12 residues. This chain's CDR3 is CAILDSDYEQYF. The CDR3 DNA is TGTGCCATCCTCGACTCCGACTACGAGCAGTACTTC.

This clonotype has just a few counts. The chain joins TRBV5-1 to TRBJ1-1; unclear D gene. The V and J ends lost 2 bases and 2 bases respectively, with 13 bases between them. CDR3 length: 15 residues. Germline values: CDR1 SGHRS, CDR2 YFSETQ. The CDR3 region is CASSLRPILNTEAFF. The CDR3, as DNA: TGCGCCAGCAGCTTACGCCCTATTCTTAACACTGAAGCTTTCTTT.

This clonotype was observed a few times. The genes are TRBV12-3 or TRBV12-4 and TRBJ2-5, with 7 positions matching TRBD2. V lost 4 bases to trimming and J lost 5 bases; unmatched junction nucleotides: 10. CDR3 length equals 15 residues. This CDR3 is CASSSGGEGWETQYF. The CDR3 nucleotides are TGTGCCAGCAGTTCGGGGGGAGAAGGATGGGAGACCCAGTACTTC.

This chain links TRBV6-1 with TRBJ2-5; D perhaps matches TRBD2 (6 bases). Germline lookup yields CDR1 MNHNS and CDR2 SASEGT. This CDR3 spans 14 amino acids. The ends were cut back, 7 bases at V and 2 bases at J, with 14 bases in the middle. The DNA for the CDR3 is TGTGCCAGCATCCTGGGACTGTCACAAGAGACCCAGTACTTC. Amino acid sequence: CASILGLSQETQYF.

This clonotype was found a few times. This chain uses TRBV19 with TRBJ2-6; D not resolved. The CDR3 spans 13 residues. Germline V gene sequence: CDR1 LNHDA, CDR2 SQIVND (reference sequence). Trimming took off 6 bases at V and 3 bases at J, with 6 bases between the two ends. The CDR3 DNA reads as TGTGCCAGTAGATCTGGTGGGGCCAACGTCCTGACTTTC. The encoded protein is CASRSGGANVLTF.

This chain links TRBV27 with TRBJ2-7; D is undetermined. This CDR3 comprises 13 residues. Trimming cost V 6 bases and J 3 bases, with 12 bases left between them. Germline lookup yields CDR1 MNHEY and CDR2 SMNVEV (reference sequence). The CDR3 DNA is TGTGCCAGCAGCATGAAGAGATTCTACGAGCAGTACTTC. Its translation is CASSMKRFYEQYF.

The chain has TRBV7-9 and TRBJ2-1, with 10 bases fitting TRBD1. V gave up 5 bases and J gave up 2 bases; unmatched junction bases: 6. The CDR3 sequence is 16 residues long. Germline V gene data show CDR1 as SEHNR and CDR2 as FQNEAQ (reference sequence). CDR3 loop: CASSPGQGGPYNEQFF. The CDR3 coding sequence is TGTGCCAGCAGCCCCGGACAGGGGGGACCCTACAATGAGCAGTTCTTC.

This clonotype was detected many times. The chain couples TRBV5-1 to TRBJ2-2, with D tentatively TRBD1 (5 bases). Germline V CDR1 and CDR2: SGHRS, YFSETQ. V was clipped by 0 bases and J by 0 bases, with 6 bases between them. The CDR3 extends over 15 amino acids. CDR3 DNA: TGCGCCAGCAGCTTGGGGACAACGAACACCGGGGAGCTGTTTTTT. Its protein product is CASSLGTTNTGELFF.

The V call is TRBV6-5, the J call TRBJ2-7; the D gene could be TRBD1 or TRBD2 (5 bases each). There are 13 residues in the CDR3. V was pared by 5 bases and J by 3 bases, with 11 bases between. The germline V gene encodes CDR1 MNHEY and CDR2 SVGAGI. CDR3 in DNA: TGTGCCAGCAGTAGGGACGGACACTACGAGCAGTACTTC. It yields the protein CASSRDGHYEQYF.

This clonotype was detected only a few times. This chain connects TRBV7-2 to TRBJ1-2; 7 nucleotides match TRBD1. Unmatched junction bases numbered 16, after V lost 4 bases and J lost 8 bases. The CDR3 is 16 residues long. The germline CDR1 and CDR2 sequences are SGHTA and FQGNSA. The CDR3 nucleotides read TGTGCCAGCAGCTCCCAAACAGGGGCCAGGGGTCAAGGCTACACCTTC. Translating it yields CASSSQTGARGQGYTF.

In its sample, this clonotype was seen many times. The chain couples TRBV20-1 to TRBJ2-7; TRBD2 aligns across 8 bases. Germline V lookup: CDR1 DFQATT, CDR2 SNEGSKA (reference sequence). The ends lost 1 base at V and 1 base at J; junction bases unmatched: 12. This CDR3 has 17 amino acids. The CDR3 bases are TGCAGTGCTAGAGCTTCCCCCGGGGGGGGGCGATCCTACGAGCAGTACTTC. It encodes CSARASPGGGRSYEQYF.

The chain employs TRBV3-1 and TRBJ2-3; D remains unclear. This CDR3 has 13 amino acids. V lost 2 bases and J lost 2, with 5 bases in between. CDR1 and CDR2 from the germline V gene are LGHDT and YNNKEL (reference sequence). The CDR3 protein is CASSQIHTDTQYF. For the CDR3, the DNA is TGTGCCAGCAGCCAAATCCACACAGATACGCAGTATTTT.

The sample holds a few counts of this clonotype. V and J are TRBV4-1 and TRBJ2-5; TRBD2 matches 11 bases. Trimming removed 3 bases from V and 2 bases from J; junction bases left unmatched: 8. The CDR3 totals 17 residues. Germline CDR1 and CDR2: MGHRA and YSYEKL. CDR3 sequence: CASSHQLAGARQETQYF. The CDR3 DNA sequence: TGCGCCAGCAGCCATCAACTAGCGGGAGCGAGACAAGAGACCCAGTACTTC.

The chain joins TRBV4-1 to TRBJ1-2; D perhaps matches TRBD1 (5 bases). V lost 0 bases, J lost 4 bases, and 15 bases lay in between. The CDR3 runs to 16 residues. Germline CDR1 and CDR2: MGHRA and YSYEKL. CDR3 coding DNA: TGCGCCAGCAGCCAAGATGGCCGGGGGAATGGCTATGGCTACACCTTC. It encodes CASSQDGRGNGYGYTF.

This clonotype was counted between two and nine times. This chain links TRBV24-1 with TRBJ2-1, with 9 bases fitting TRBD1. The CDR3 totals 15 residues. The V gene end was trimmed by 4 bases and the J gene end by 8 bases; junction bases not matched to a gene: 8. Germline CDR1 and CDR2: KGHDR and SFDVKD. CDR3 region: CATSDKGTGLDEQFF. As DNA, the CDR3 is TGTGCCACCAGTGACAAAGGGACAGGGTTGGATGAGCAGTTCTTC.

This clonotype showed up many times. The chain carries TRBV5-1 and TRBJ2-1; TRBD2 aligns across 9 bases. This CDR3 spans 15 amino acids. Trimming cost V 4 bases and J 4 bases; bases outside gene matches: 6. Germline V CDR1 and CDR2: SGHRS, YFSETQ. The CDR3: CASSPPRGGYNEQFF. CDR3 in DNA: TGCGCCAGCAGCCCGCCGCGGGGGGGTTACAATGAGCAGTTCTTC.

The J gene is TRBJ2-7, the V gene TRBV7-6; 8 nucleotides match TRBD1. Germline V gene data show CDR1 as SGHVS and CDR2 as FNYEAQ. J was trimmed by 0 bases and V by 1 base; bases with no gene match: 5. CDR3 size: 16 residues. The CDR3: CASSLGAGTGSYEQYF. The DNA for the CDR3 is TGTGCCAGCAGCTTAGGCGCCGGGACAGGCTCCTACGAGCAGTACTTC.

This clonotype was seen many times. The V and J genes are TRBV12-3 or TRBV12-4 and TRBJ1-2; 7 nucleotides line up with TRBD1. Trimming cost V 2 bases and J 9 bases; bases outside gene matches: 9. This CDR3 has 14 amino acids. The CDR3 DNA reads TGTGCCAGCAGTTTATGGCAGGGGGAGAGGAGCTACACCTTC. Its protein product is CASSLWQGERSYTF.

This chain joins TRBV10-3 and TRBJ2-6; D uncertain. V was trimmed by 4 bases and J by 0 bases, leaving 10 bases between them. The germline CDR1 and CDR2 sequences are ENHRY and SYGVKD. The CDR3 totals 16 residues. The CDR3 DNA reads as TGTGCCATCAGTGGTCACGGAGACTCTGGGGCCAACGTCCTGACTTTC. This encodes CAISGHGDSGANVLTF.